The clone carrying this TCR beta chain appeared many times. The data were taken from a study of T cells after yellow fever vaccination. MiXCR, applied by TCRdb to the 5' RACE reads, yields one record per CDR3 protein. The table records 150,000 to 200,000 distinct CDR3 sequences, approximately 6.2% of them present only once. This specimen consisted of CD4+ T cells sorted from PBMCs, obtained on the day of the first yellow fever vaccination. The sequence was obtained from a man between 18 and 35 years old who received the YFV17D yellow fever vaccine.

In DNA form, the CDR3 reads TGCAGTGCTAGAGAAGTAACGGGGGCCGGTGAGCAGTTCTTC. It codes for CSAREVTGAGEQFF. J is TRBJ2-1 and V is TRBV20-1; D possibly matches TRBD1 or TRBD2 (6 bases each). CDR3 size: 14 residues. Trimming took 0 bases from V and 9 from J, leaving 15 bases between them. Germline V gene sequence: CDR1 DFQATT, CDR2 SNEGSKA (reference sequence).